This TCR beta chain was sequenced in a study of blood T cells in healthy people across ages. Findings and caveats of the study: Diversity of TCR beta correlated strongly with naive T cell percentage. Older individuals had lower TCR beta diversity per million T cells (the decline was roughly linear). It was not known whether donors were CMV positive (a possible confounder of expanded clonotype changes). Investigators viewed diversity estimates from one million T cells as underestimates, the study reported.

The CDR3 runs 14 residues. Germline-derived CDR1 and CDR2 are MNHEY and SMNVEV (reference sequence). Trimming stripped 5 bases from V and 2 bases from J, with 13 bases between. Remarks on this clonotype: Its antigen is unidentified.

Together with a sample-barcoded 5' primer, a J-beta primer mix was included in a second PCR lasting about 6 to 11 cycles. TCRdb fed the 5' RACE reads into MiXCR, producing one record per CDR3 protein. The table shows 1 million or so distinct CDR3 sequences, with under 55% occurring only once. The chain carries TRBV27 and TRBJ2-7, with D hard to call. This clonotype originated in a woman between 55 and 75 years old in good health. The sequencing input was blood. CDR3 sequence (DNA): TGTGCCAGCAGTCTCAACGAAAAGACCTACGAGCAGTACTTC. Translation gives CASSLNEKTYEQYF.